These T cell receptor beta chains were read from a single sample in a study of shared T cell receptors in the human thymus. Sequencing used immunoSEQ multiplex PCR; TCRdb keeps in-frame clones, though not all of them. This table holds hundreds of thousands of clones, around 78% found once. This sample also belongs to another study, concerning human thymus T cells.

The specimen was thymocytes. The receptors derive from a boy under two years old with a congenital heart defect. Each CDR3 is given with its conserved first and last residue.

j_gene: TRBJ2-5; v_gene: TRBV7-9; CDR3aa: CASSLVQGMGETQYF
j_gene: TRBJ1-3; v_gene: TRBV4-2; CDR3aa: CASSPLGRATYSGNTIYF
j_gene: TRBJ1-4; v_gene: TRBV28; CDR3aa: CASTADTTNEKLFF
j_gene: TRBJ2-2; v_gene: TRBV28; CDR3aa: CASSLTPAAGGPSTGELFF
j_gene: TRBJ1-5; v_gene: TRBV5-1; CDR3aa: CASSLQARQGPGSNQPQHF
j_gene: TRBJ2-3; v_gene: TRBV5-4; CDR3aa: CASSRDTYTDTQYF
j_gene: TRBJ1-1; v_gene: TRBV2; CDR3aa: CASTQGRWTEAFF
j_gene: TRBJ2-1; v_gene: TRBV11-2; CDR3aa: CASSFESCYSDEQFF
j_gene: TRBJ2-2; v_gene: TRBV4-1; CDR3aa: CASSHRTGGHGGELFF
j_gene: TRBJ2-7; v_gene: TRBV12-5; CDR3aa: CASGPPTSGPTYEQYF
j_gene: TRBJ2-3; v_gene: TRBV30; CDR3aa: CAWSQRETGGTDTQYF
j_gene: TRBJ1-1; v_gene: TRBV5-6; CDR3aa: CASSLLSLMGRVRTEAFF
j_gene: TRBJ2-2; v_gene: TRBV4-2; CDR3aa: CASSQDEGRDTGELFF
j_gene: TRBJ1-5; v_gene: TRBV6-5; CDR3aa: CASRGQGKDQPQHF
j_gene: TRBJ2-7; v_gene: TRBV7-9; CDR3aa: CASSLGHRPYEQYF
j_gene: TRBJ1-3; v_gene: TRBV13; CDR3aa: CASSFCREGNTIYF
j_gene: TRBJ1-5; v_gene: TRBV19; CDR3aa: CASSIAVPGQGDQPQHF
j_gene: TRBJ2-7; v_gene: TRBV7-8; CDR3aa: CASSLESGQGYEQYF
j_gene: TRBJ2-3; v_gene: TRBV6-1; CDR3aa: CASSEAHRDREECCTDTQYF
j_gene: TRBJ2-2; v_gene: TRBV9; CDR3aa: CASSATNTGELFF
j_gene: TRBJ2-7; v_gene: TRBV5-1; CDR3aa: CASRGERGPTYEQYF
j_gene: TRBJ1-5; v_gene: TRBV28; CDR3aa: CASSGLRDSNQPQHF
j_gene: TRBJ2-2; v_gene: TRBV5-1; CDR3aa: CASSRDRGQTGELFF
j_gene: TRBJ1-2; v_gene: TRBV10-1; CDR3aa: CASIRPQGAKYGYTF
j_gene: TRBJ2-6; v_gene: TRBV6-5; CDR3aa: CASSSGRDGANVLTF
j_gene: TRBJ1-5; v_gene: TRBV28; CDR3aa: CASSLKPRTDCQPQHF
j_gene: TRBJ2-2; v_gene: TRBV4-2; CDR3aa: CASSQDSGRRGTGELFF
j_gene: TRBJ1-5; v_gene: TRBV19; CDR3aa: CASSIGGTQPQHF
j_gene: TRBJ2-3; v_gene: TRBV7-8; CDR3aa: CASSFQSDTQYF
j_gene: TRBJ1-1; v_gene: TRBV25-1; CDR3aa: CASLRGTEAFF
j_gene: TRBJ2-6; v_gene: TRBV5-4; CDR3aa: CASSLDYRATSSGANVLTF
j_gene: TRBJ2-3; v_gene: TRBV4-3; CDR3aa: CASSRRDLAGGDPDTQYF
j_gene: TRBJ1-3; v_gene: TRBV6-1; CDR3aa: CASKPGETGNTIYF
j_gene: TRBJ1-2; v_gene: TRBV9; CDR3aa: CASSVEEALGGYTF
j_gene: TRBJ2-1; v_gene: TRBV4-3; CDR3aa: CASSQGSSGGYNEQFF
j_gene: TRBJ2-7; v_gene: TRBV7-9; CDR3aa: CASRGLSGYEQYF
j_gene: TRBJ2-1; v_gene: TRBV11-2; CDR3aa: CASGTRDNEQFF